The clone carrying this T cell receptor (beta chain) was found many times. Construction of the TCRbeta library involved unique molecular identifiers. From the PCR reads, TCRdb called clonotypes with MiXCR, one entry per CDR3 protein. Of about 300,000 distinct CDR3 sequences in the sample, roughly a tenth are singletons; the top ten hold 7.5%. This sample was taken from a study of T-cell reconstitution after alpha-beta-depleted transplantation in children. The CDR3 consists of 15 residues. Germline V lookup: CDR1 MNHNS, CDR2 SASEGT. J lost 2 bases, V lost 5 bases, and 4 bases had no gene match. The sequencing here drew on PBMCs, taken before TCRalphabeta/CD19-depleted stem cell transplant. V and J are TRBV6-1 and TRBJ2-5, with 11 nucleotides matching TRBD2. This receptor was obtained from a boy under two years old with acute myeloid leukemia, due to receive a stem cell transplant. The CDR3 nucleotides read TGTGCCAGCAGTCCCCGGACTAGCGGGCAAGAGACCCAGTACTTC. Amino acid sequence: CASSPRTSGQETQYF.